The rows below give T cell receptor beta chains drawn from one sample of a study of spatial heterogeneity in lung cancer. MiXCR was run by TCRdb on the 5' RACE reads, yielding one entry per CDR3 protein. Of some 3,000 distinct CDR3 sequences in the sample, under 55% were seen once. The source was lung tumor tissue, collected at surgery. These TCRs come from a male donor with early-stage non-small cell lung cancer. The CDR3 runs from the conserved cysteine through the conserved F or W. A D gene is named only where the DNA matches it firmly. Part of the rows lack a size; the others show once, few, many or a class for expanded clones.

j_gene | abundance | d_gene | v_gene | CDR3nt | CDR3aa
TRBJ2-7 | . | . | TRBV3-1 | TGTGCCAGCAGTATAAGCTCCTACGAGCAGTACTTC | CASSISSYEQYF
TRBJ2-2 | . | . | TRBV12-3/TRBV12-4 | TGTGCCAGCAGGTCCTCCCAGGCCGGGGAGCTGTTTTTT | CASRSSQAGELFF
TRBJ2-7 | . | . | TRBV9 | TGTGCCAGCAGCGTAGGGACAGTAACGCCCTCCTACGAGCAGTACTTC | CASSVGTVTPSYEQYF
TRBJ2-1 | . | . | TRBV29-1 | TGCAGCTACCAGGGGCCAATACCCTACAATGAGCAGTTCTTC | CSYQGPIPYNEQFF
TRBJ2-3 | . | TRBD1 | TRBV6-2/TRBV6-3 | TGTGCCAGCAGTCCGAACTCAGGGGGATTCGATACGCAGTATTTT | CASSPNSGGFDTQYF
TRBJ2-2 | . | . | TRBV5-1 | TGCGCCAGCAGCTTGTCCGTAACCGGGGAGCTGTTTTTT | CASSLSVTGELFF
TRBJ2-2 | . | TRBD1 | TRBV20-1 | TGCAGTGCTAGCCAGGGGGCCGGGGAGCTGTTTTTT | CSASQGAGELFF
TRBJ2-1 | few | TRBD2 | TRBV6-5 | TGTGCCAGCAGCCCTAAGCGGGGGTACTCCTACAATGAGCAGTTCTTC | CASSPKRGYSYNEQFF
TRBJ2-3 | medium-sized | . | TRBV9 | TGTGCCAGCAACGGCGGGAGCACAGATACGCAGTATTTT | CASNGGSTDTQYF
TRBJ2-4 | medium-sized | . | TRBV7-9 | TGTGCCAGCAGCTTAGACATAGCCAAAAACATTCAGTACTTC | CASSLDIAKNIQYF
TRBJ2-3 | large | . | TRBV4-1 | TGCGCCAGCAGCCAAGTGACAGGCACAGATACGCAGTATTTT | CASSQVTGTDTQYF
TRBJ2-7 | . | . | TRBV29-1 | TGCAGCGTTGGGAGACAGTCCTACGAGCAGTACTTC | CSVGRQSYEQYF
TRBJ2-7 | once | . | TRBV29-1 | TGCAGCGTTGGGGATCTGGCCAGGGACGAGCAGTACTTC | CSVGDLARDEQYF
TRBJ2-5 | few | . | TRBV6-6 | TGTGCCAGCAGTTCCCTGGGGTTTCAAGAGACCCAGTACTTC | CASSSLGFQETQYF
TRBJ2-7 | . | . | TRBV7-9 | TGTGCCAGCAGCTTTATCAGCGAGCAGTACTTC | CASSFISEQYF
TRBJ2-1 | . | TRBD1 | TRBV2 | TGTGCCAGCAGCGGGACAGGGGTGTACAATGAGCAGTTCTTC | CASSGTGVYNEQFF
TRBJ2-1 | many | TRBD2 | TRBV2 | TGTGCCAGCAGCCCTTCGGGACTAGCGGGGGGAGGTGAGCAGTTCTTC | CASSPSGLAGGGEQFF
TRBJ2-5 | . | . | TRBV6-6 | TGTGCCAGCAGTTATACACCCCCAAGGTACCAAGAGACCCAGTACTTC | CASSYTPPRYQETQYF
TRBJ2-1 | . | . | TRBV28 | TGTGCCAGCAGTCACCGGGACGGAGTATACAATGAGCAGTTCTTC | CASSHRDGVYNEQFF
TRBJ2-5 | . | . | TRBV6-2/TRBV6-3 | TGTGCCAGCCAACCTACAAGAAAGGAGACCCAGTACTTC | CASQPTRKETQYF
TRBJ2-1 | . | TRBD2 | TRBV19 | TGTGCCAGTAGTGTAGCGGGGGGTTACCTTAACGACAATGAGCAGTTCTTC | CASSVAGGYLNDNEQFF
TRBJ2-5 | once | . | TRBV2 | TGTGCCAGCAAGACGGGAGAGACCCAGTACTTC | CASKTGETQYF
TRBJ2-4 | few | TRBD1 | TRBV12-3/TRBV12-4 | TGTGCCAGCAGTCCAGGGGGAATGGCCAAAAACATTCAGTACTTC | CASSPGGMAKNIQYF
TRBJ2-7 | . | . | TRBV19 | TGTGCCAGTAGTATAGTCCCTGCACCCAACTACGAGCAGTACTTC | CASSIVPAPNYEQYF
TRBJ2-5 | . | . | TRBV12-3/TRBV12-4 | TGTGCCAGCAGTTTAGAGACTGGGGGAGAGACCCAGTACTTC | CASSLETGGETQYF
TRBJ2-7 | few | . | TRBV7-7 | TGTGCTAGCAGCCCCGGCGCAGGGTTGGGCTACGAGCAGTACTTC | CASSPGAGLGYEQYF
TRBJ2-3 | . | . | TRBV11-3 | TGTGCCAGCAGCTTCAGGGATAGCACAGATACGCAGTATTTT | CASSFRDSTDTQYF
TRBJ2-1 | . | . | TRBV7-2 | TGTGCCAGCAGCCGCTTGGGGCTCGCGCAGTTCTTC | CASSRLGLAQFF
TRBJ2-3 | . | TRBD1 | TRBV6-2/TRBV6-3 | TGTGCCAGCAGAAAGACAGGGTTTGCGCAGTATTTT | CASRKTGFAQYF
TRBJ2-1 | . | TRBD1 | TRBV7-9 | TGTGCCAGCAGCGGAGGACAGGGGAACGAGCTCTTC | CASSGGQGNELF
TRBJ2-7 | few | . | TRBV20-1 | TGCAGTGCTAGAGATCTAGCAGGATCCTACGAGCAGTACTTC | CSARDLAGSYEQYF
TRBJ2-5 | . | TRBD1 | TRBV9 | TGTGCCAGCAGCGTAGGCAGGCAGGGGGCTTATGAGACCCAGTACTTC | CASSVGRQGAYETQYF
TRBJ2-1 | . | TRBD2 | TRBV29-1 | TGCAGCGTTGATACTAGCGGGGGAGTGTTCTTC | CSVDTSGGVFF
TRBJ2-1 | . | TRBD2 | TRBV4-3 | TGCGCCAGCAGCCAAGATGGGGCGGGGGAGTACAATGAGCAGTTCTTC | CASSQDGAGEYNEQFF
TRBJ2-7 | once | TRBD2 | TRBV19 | TGTGCCAGTAGTCCCGCGGGGGGCAGCTCCTACGAGCAGTACTTC | CASSPAGGSSYEQYF
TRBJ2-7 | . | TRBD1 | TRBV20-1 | TGCAGTGCTCGACAGGGACCCTACGAGCAGTACTTC | CSARQGPYEQYF
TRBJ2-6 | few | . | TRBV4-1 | TGCGCCAGCAGCCAAGCCTTCGGGGCTGGGGCCAACGTCCTGACTTTC | CASSQAFGAGANVLTF
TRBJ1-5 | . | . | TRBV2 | TGTGCCAGCAGATACAGGGATGATCAGCCCCAGCATTTT | CASRYRDDQPQHF
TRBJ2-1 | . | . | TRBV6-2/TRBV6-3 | TGTGCCAGCAGTTACGACAGAAGCTACAATGAGCAGTTCTTC | CASSYDRSYNEQFF
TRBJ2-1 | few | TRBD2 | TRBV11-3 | TGTGCCAGCAGCTTAGCCCTAGCGGGGGGCATATACAATGAGCAGTTCTTC | CASSLALAGGIYNEQFF
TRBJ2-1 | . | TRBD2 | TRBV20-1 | TGCAGTGCGACCGGGACTAGCGGAAACAATGAGCAGTTCTTC | CSATGTSGNNEQFF
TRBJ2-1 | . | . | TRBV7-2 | TGTGCCAGCAGCTCCAATTACCCGTCAAGGGGGAACTATGGGAATGAGCAGTTCTTC | CASSSNYPSRGNYGNEQFF
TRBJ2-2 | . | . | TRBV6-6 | TGTGCCAGCAGTCTCTCCCTAGGCGGGGAGCTGTTTTTT | CASSLSLGGELFF
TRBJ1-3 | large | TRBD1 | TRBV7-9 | TGTGCCAGCAGCTCGGGGACAGCCTCTGGAAACACCATATATTTT | CASSSGTASGNTIYF
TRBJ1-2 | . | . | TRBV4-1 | TGCGCCAGCAGCCAAGGCTCCCGGGAAAACTATGGCTACACCTTC | CASSQGSRENYGYTF
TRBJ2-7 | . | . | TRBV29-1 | TGCAGCGTTGCGGCGAGGCGGCCCTACGAGCAGTACTTC | CSVAARRPYEQYF
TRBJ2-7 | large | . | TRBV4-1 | TGCGCCAGCAGCCAAGCGGGCAGACTCTCCTACGAGCAGTACTTC | CASSQAGRLSYEQYF
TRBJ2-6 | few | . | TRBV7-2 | TGTGCCCATAGGGGGGCTGGGGCCAACGTCCTGACTTTC | CAHRGAGANVLTF
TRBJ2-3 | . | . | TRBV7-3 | TGTGCCAGCAGGGGGGCCACTAGCACAGATACGCAGTATTTT | CASRGATSTDTQYF